What follows is one T cell receptor beta chain and its context. Germline and junction disagree at one end, which may indicate a read error. This entry is derived from a study of cytomegalovirus exposure and HLA in healthy donors. Primers included in the PCR were 60 Vbeta and 13 Jbeta primers. Clones were sequenced by immunoSEQ multiplex PCR, and TCRdb holds only the in-frame ones, with some missing. Of 150,000 or so clones listed, approximately 85% are singletons. The CDR3 totals 16 residues. The V gene's germline CDR1 is LNHDA and CDR2 SQIVND (reference sequence). This chain connects TRBV19 to TRBJ2-3; 12 nucleotides line up with TRBD1. The sample was PBMCs. This TCR was sampled from a man younger than 35 in good health and CMV-seropositive. CDR3 protein: CATSRGDRGPTDTQYF. CDR3 in DNA: TGTGCCACTAGTAGGGGGGACAGGGGGCCCACAGATACGCAGTATTTT.